These 3 T cell receptor beta chains originate from one sample sequenced in a study of blood T cell repertoires in COVID-19 (dated by TCRdb to 2020 to 2022). Receptor libraries were prepared by the immunoSEQ multiplex PCR assay. TCRdb mirrors the immuneACCESS table, restricted to in-frame sequences. Some clones are absent from its copies; in checked studies, under half trace to an unresolved V gene, and the reason for the others is unknown. This sample is represented by about 200,000 clones; 80% to 90% of them were singletons. The ten most abundant clones make up 1.2% of the sample. Sequencing was carried out using PBMCs or T cells enriched from blood (not recorded which). These receptors all stem from a man aged 25 to 40 who had recovered from COVID-19.

This sequence joins TRBV11-3 and TRBJ1-3; no firm D call. V lost 0 bases and J lost 1, with 4 bases in between. Germline V gives CDR1 SGHNT, CDR2 YENEEA. The CDR3 is 14 residues long. The CDR3 bases are TGTGCCAGCAGCTTAGATCCGTCTGGAAACACCATATATTTT. It specifies CASSLDPSGNTIYF.

The chain carries TRBV10-2 and TRBJ2-2; 10 positions match TRBD2. The ends lost 6 bases at V and 4 bases at J; junction bases unmatched: 5. This CDR3 comprises 15 residues. Germline V gives CDR1 WSHSY, CDR2 SAAADI. CDR3 amino acids: CASRSGRVITGELFF. CDR3 nucleotide sequence: TGCGCCAGCAGAAGCGGGAGGGTGATCACCGGGGAGCTGTTTTTT.

This clone was seen a single time. This chain uses TRBV11-3 with TRBJ2-5, with 12 nucleotides matching TRBD1. The CDR3 consists of 16 residues. Trimming at V came to 4 bases and at J to 5 bases, leaving 8 bases not matched to a gene. The germline CDR1 and CDR2 sequences are SGHNT and YENEEA. The CDR3 protein is CASSWTGTGGSETQYF. CDR3 nucleotide sequence: TGTGCCAGCAGCTGGACCGGGACAGGGGGCAGTGAGACCCAGTACTTC.